This TCR beta chain is drawn from a study of blood T cell repertoires in COVID-19. Libraries were prepared by immunoSEQ multiplex PCR; TCRdb keeps only in-frame clonotypes and omits some of them. The data contain roughly 160,000 clones, roughly four fifths of them singletons. The CDR3 contains 14 residues. This sequence was found in a man in his fifties or sixties who had recovered from COVID-19. The chain has TRBV21-1 and TRBJ2-1; the D call TRBD2 from the table was never checked on the DNA. TRBV21-1 counts as a pseudogene. The sequenced sample consisted of PBMCs or T cells enriched from blood (not recorded which). In DNA form, the CDR3 reads TGTGCCAGCAAAGGGTGCGGGCTCAACAATGAGCAGTTCTTC. Translating it yields CASKGCGLNNEQFF.